The 30 T cell receptor beta chains below come from one sample, sequenced in a study of cytomegalovirus exposure and HLA in healthy donors. In the PCR, 60 Vbeta and 13 Jbeta primers were used. The table came from immunoSEQ multiplex PCR; TCRdb's copy has only in-frame clones and leaves some out. The sample records some 240,000 clones, around four fifths being singletons. The specimen was PBMCs. These TCRs come from a male donor in good health and CMV-seronegative.

The chain has TRBV5-4 and TRBJ2-3; D possibly corresponds to TRBD1 (5 bases). Germline V gene sequence: CDR1 SGHNT, CDR2 YYREEE (reference sequence). The CDR3 extends over 13 amino acids. V lost 4 bases to trimming and J lost 3 bases, with 9 bases between them. CDR3 loop: CASSVTGTDTQYF. The CDR3 coding sequence is TGTGCCAGCAGCGTAACAGGTACAGATACGCAGTATTTT.

This chain connects TRBV30 to TRBJ1-3, with unresolved D. The germline V gene encodes CDR1 GTSNPN and CDR2 SVGIG (reference sequence). The CDR3 length is 15 residues. V gave up 5 bases and J gave up 0 bases, with 14 bases separating them. In DNA form, the CDR3 reads TGTGCCTGGGAGGGTACACCTAACTCTGGAAACACCATATATTTT. This translates into CAWEGTPNSGNTIYF.

The V call is TRBV4-1, the J call TRBJ2-7, with D perhaps matching TRBD1 (6 bases). Germline V lookup: CDR1 MGHRA, CDR2 YSYEKL. The CDR3 length is 16 residues. V shed 4 bases and J shed 2 bases, with 18 bases lying between them. The CDR3 spells CASSPTGNSVPYEQYF. CDR3 in DNA: TGCGCCAGCAGCCCCACAGGGAATAGTGTACCCTACGAGCAGTACTTC.

The chain couples TRBV28 to TRBJ2-7; TRBD1 agrees at 7 bases. Trimming at V came to 1 base and at J to 3 bases, leaving 6 bases not matched to a gene. Germline CDR1 is MDHEN and CDR2 is SYDVKM. This CDR3 has 15 amino acids. The CDR3: CASSLLQGVFYEQYF. CDR3 nucleotides: TGTGCCAGCAGTTTATTGCAGGGGGTTTTCTACGAGCAGTACTTC.

This chain uses TRBV7-9 with TRBJ2-3, with 12 positions matching TRBD2. The CDR3 spans 17 residues. Losses at the gene ends were 5 bases for V and 0 bases for J; bases not matched to a gene: 6. The V gene's germline CDR1 is SEHNR and CDR2 FQNEAQ (reference sequence). Here the CDR3 reads CASSLPLAGGSTDTQYF. CDR3 coding DNA: TGTGCCAGCAGCCTCCCCCTAGCGGGAGGGAGCACAGATACGCAGTATTTT. Based on the CDR3 plus reference TRBV7-9 and TRBJ2-3, the full variable domain is DTGVSQNPRHKITKRGQNVTFRCDPISEHNRLYWYRQTLGQGPEFLTYFQNEAQLEKSRLLSDRFSAERPKGSFSTLEIQRTEQGDSAMYLCASSLPLAGGSTDTQYFGPGTRLTVL.

The J gene is TRBJ2-2, the V gene TRBV7-6, with D possibly TRBD2 on 6 matching bases. Looked up from germline, CDR1 is SGHVS and CDR2 is FNYEAQ. V was shortened by 9 bases and J by 5 bases, with 7 bases between the two germline ends. This CDR3 has 11 residues. In DNA, the CDR3 is TGTGCCAGTCGGGAGACCGGGGAGCTGTTTTTT. Translated, it gives CASRETGELFF.

The rearrangement uses TRBV18 and TRBJ2-1; 7 positions match TRBD2. The CDR3 has 17 residues. In germline, CDR1 is KGHSH, CDR2 LQKENI. J lost 1 base, V lost 5 bases, and 11 bases had no gene match. CDR3 DNA: TGTGCCAGCTCATACTATCGCGCTAGCGGATCCTACAATGAGCAGTTCTTC. It yields the protein CASSYYRASGSYNEQFF.

Judged by abundance, this clone is medium-sized (0.01 to 0.1%). The chain employs TRBV6-4 and TRBJ2-2; the D gene is possibly TRBD2 (5 bases). V was shortened by 5 bases and J by 1 base, with 5 bases between the two germline ends. Germline V lookup: CDR1 MRHNA, CDR2 SNTAGT. The CDR3 consists of 13 residues. The CDR3 bases are TGTGCCAGCAGTAGCGGGAACACCGGGGAGCTGTTTTTT. This codes for CASSSGNTGELFF.

The chain employs TRBV5-4 and TRBJ2-1, with D perhaps TRBD1 (5 bases). This CDR3 has 14 residues. Germline V gene lookup returns CDR1 SGHNT and CDR2 YYREEE (reference sequence). V lost 1 base, J lost 7 bases, and 12 bases lay in between. The CDR3 DNA reads as TGTGCCAGCAGCTTGTTGCAGGGTAGGAATGAGCAGTTCTTC. Translating gives CASSLLQGRNEQFF.

The table lists this clone with a few counts. The chain is built from TRBV9 and TRBJ2-4; D is possibly TRBD2 (5 bases). Deletions cut 0 bases from V and 1 base from J, with 8 bases between. Germline CDR1 is SGDLS and CDR2 is YYNGEE. CDR3 length: 15 amino acids. In DNA, the CDR3 is TGTGCCAGCAGCGTAGGGGGAGATGCCAAAAACATTCAGTACTTC. Protein: CASSVGGDAKNIQYF.

The CDR3 region has the DNA TGTGCCAGCAGTAGACCAGCGGGGGACAACAATGAGCAGTTCTTC. This codes for CASSRPAGDNNEQFF. The chain employs TRBV6-6 and TRBJ2-1; the match to TRBD2 covers 8 bases. CDR3 length equals 15 residues. J gave up 5 bases and V 5 bases, and 8 bases lay outside the gene matches. Germline assignment: CDR1 MNHNY and CDR2 SVGAGI (reference sequence).

The rearrangement joins TRBV7-6 to TRBJ2-7; maybe TRBD1 (5 bases). The germline V and J ends were trimmed by 1 base and 6 bases, with 10 bases remaining between them. From germline, CDR1 is SGHVS and CDR2 FNYEAQ. CDR3 length: 13 residues. CDR3 sequence: CASSLEGPGEQYF. The CDR3 nucleotides read TGTGCCAGCAGCTTAGAGGGGCCGGGCGAGCAGTACTTC.

The rearrangement joins TRBV2 to TRBJ2-3; 8 positions match TRBD2. This CDR3 region has 18 residues. J gave up 6 bases and V 1 base, and 15 bases lay outside the gene matches. CDR1 SNHLY and CDR2 FYNNEI come from the germline V gene. CDR3: CASSEGRASGPWRDTQYF. The DNA for the CDR3 is TGTGCCAGCAGTGAAGGTCGTGCTAGCGGGCCCTGGAGGGATACGCAGTATTTT.

This clone was seen a few times. The chain is built from TRBV10-3 and TRBJ1-1; the D gene is possibly TRBD1 (6 bases). V gave up 7 bases and J gave up 1 base, with 22 bases separating them. This CDR3 comprises 17 residues. CDR1 and CDR2 (germline): ENHRY, SYGVKD. In DNA, the CDR3 is TGTGCCATCAAAGCCTGGGGGGGCTCGACAGGGAACACTGAAGCTTTCTTT. Its protein product is CAIKAWGGSTGNTEAFF.

The chain recombines TRBV9 with TRBJ2-7; no reliable D call. The CDR3 covers 15 residues. Germline-derived CDR1 and CDR2 are SGDLS and YYNGEE. V lost 4 bases and J 0 bases, leaving 14 bases between the germline ends. The CDR3 sequence: CASSPSAKSSYEQYF. CDR3 nucleotide sequence: TGTGCCAGCAGCCCGAGCGCGAAGAGCTCCTACGAGCAGTACTTC.

The rearrangement uses TRBV7-3 and TRBJ2-2, with 10 bases identical to TRBD2. Germline lookup yields CDR1 SGHTA and CDR2 FQGTGA. Trimming removed 3 bases from V and 5 bases from J; junction bases left unmatched: 3. The CDR3 totals 15 residues. The CDR3 reads CASSFSSGSTGELFF. The CDR3 DNA is TGTGCCAGCAGCTTTTCTAGCGGGAGTACCGGGGAGCTGTTTTTT.

This rearrangement joins TRBV27 to TRBJ2-5, with D perhaps TRBD2 (5 bases). Germline loops: CDR1 MNHEY, CDR2 SMNVEV (reference sequence). This CDR3 contains 13 residues. V was trimmed by 6 bases and J by 0 bases, leaving 8 bases between them. Written as DNA, the CDR3 is TGTGCCAGCAGAAGCGGCTACCAAGAGACCCAGTACTTC. Residues: CASRSGYQETQYF.

This clone was observed a single time. The chain recombines TRBV11-2 with TRBJ2-7; the D gene is possibly TRBD1 (5 bases). Germline V gene lookup returns CDR1 SGHAT and CDR2 FQNNGV. Trimming shortened V by 2 bases and J by 6 bases, and 14 bases separated the two germline ends. This CDR3 spans 14 amino acids. The CDR3 sequence: CASSLSAQGGEQYF. In DNA, the CDR3 is TGTGCCAGCAGCTTAAGCGCCCAGGGTGGCGAGCAGTACTTC.

This clone was detected once. The V gene is TRBV7-9, the J gene TRBJ2-7; D perhaps matches TRBD2 (7 bases). The germline gives CDR1 SEHNR, CDR2 FQNEAQ (reference sequence). V lost 2 bases and J lost 5, with 22 bases in between. The CDR3 runs to 17 residues. This CDR3 reads CASSLSWEGGKRNEQYF. The CDR3 DNA reads as TGTGCCAGCAGCTTAAGCTGGGAGGGGGGGAAAAGAAACGAGCAGTACTTC.

This sequence joins TRBV6-5 and TRBJ2-7, with 9 bases fitting TRBD1. Per the germline V gene, CDR1 is MNHEY and CDR2 is SVGAGI. Trimming at V came to 5 bases and at J to 6 bases, leaving 5 bases not matched to a gene. This CDR3 has 13 amino acids. This CDR3 reads CASSKGQGGEQYF. The CDR3 DNA reads as TGTGCCAGCAGTAAGGGACAGGGTGGCGAGCAGTACTTC.

The chain recombines TRBV7-2 with TRBJ1-3; 10 bases line up with TRBD1. CDR3 size: 14 residues. The V gene's germline CDR1 is SGHTA and CDR2 FQGNSA. With V trimmed by 7 bases and J by 9 bases, 9 bases remained unmatched. CDR3 amino acids: CASNVDRGYGTIYF. In DNA form, the CDR3 reads TGTGCCAGCAACGTGGACAGGGGGTACGGCACCATATATTTT.

The chain joins TRBV5-6 to TRBJ2-5; the D gene is possibly TRBD2 (6 bases). V dropped 6 bases and J dropped 2 bases, with 14 bases sitting between them. The germline V gene encodes CDR1 SGHDT and CDR2 YYEEEE. This CDR3 contains 14 residues. Written as DNA, the CDR3 is TGTGCCAGCACCCCGGACTACCAGCAAGAGACCCAGTACTTC. Its protein product is CASTPDYQQETQYF.

The chain has TRBV5-5 and TRBJ2-3; 10 positions agree with TRBD2. From germline, CDR1 is SGHKS and CDR2 YYEKEE (reference sequence). There are 15 residues in the CDR3. V dropped 0 bases and J dropped 4; count of bases not matched to a gene: 2. CDR3 DNA: TGTGCCAGCAGCTTGGGACTAGCGGGTGCAGATACGCAGTATTTT. This codes for CASSLGLAGADTQYF.

The gene calls are TRBV19 and TRBJ1-2, with TRBD1 matching 10 bases. Trimming took 4 bases from V and 0 from J; bases not matched to a gene: 8. In germline, CDR1 is LNHDA, CDR2 SQIVND (reference sequence). The length of the CDR3 is 17 residues. CDR3 loop: CASSTGQGTRTNYGYTF. CDR3 sequence (DNA): TGTGCCAGTAGTACGGGACAGGGGACGAGAACTAACTATGGCTACACCTTC.

The V call is TRBV7-2, the J call TRBJ1-5; D is possibly TRBD1 (5 bases). V shed 5 bases and J shed 3 bases, with 17 bases lying between them. CDR1 and CDR2 from the germline V gene are SGHTA and FQGNSA. The CDR3 has 16 residues. For the CDR3, the DNA is TGTGCCAGCAGCCCTCAGGGCCTCTCCATCAATCAGCCCCAGCATTTT. The encoded protein is CASSPQGLSINQPQHF.

This clone came up once. As DNA, the CDR3 is TGTGCCAGCAGTCGACAGGGGGGGGGCTATGGCTACACCTTC. It specifies CASSRQGGGYGYTF. The rearrangement joins TRBV7-9 to TRBJ1-2; 9 bases line up with TRBD1. This CDR3 comprises 14 residues. CDR1 is SEHNR and CDR2 is FQNEAQ in the germline V gene (reference sequence). V gave up 6 bases and J gave up 4 bases; unmatched junction bases: 6.

The chain carries TRBV6-4 and TRBJ2-6, with TRBD2 as a possible D gene (6 bases). V dropped 11 bases and J dropped 0 bases, with 23 bases sitting between them. CDR3 length: 18 amino acids. Germline loops: CDR1 MRHNA, CDR2 SNTAGT. The CDR3 here is CASIRLARGNSGANVLTF. CDR3 DNA sequence: TGTGCCTCAATCCGCTTGGCCCGGGGGAACTCTGGGGCCAACGTCCTGACTTTC.

The J gene is TRBJ1-1, the V gene TRBV2; possible D gene TRBD1, 5 bases. V was shortened by 3 bases and J by 7 bases, with 12 bases between the two germline ends. Per germline, CDR1 SNHLY and CDR2 FYNNEI. The CDR3 sequence is 13 residues long. CDR3 in amino acids: CASSDVETVEAFF. CDR3 nucleotide sequence: TGTGCCAGCAGTGATGTGGAGACAGTTGAAGCTTTCTTT. Full variable domain (missing parts from reference TRBV2 and TRBJ1-1): EPEVTQTPSHQVTQMGQEVILRCVPISNHLYFYWYRQILGQKVEFLVSFYNNEISEKSEIFDDQFSVERPDGSNFTLKIRSTKLEDSAMYFCASSDVETVEAFFGQGTRLTVV.

The V and J genes are TRBV4-1 and TRBJ1-2; 8 positions agree with TRBD1. The CDR3 totals 15 residues. Germline assignment: CDR1 MGHRA and CDR2 YSYEKL. The junction had 8 bases not matched to a gene; V was cut back by 3 bases and J by 5 bases. In nucleotides, the CDR3 is TGCGCCAGCAGCCAGAGGACAGGGATGGTTTATGGCTACACCTTC. Protein product: CASSQRTGMVYGYTF.

The rearrangement joins TRBV5-1 to TRBJ2-3; no clear D gene. V shed 4 bases and J shed 2 bases, with 5 bases lying between them. This CDR3 region has 12 residues. Germline V gives CDR1 SGHRS, CDR2 YFSETQ. In DNA form, the CDR3 reads TGCGCCAGCAGCAGCCCCACAGATACGCAGTATTTT. Protein: CASSSPTDTQYF.